This TCR beta chain was retrieved from a study of CD8+CD57+ T cells in acquired aplastic anemia. At least ten counts were recorded for this clonotype. It was genomic DNA that served as the template for profiling TCR beta VDJ and CDR3. TCRdb reprocessed the reads via MiXCR and lists one record per CDR3 protein. Here the sample spans 40,000 or so distinct CDR3 sequences, approximately 73% being singletons. From germline, CDR1 is SGHTA and CDR2 FQGNSA. V lost 0 bases to trimming and J lost 5 bases, with 14 bases between them. The CDR3 is made up of 15 amino acids. What was sequenced was sorted CD4+, CD8+, or CD8+CD57+ T cells (not recorded which) from PBMCs. This sequence joins TRBV7-2 and TRBJ2-7, with D uncertain. This receptor was taken from a human donor in good health, serving as a control. For the CDR3, the DNA is TGTGCCAGCAGCTTAGCTGGGCTAGGCTGGAACGAGCAGTACTTC. This sequence encodes CASSLAGLGWNEQYF.